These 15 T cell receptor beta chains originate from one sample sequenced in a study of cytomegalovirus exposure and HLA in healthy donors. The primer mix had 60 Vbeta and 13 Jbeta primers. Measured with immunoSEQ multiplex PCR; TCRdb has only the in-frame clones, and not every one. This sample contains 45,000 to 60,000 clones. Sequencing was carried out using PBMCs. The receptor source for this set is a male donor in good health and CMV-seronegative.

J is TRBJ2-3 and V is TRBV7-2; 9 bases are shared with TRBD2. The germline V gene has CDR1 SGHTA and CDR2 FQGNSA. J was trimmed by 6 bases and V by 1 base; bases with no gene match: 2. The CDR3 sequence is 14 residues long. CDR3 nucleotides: TGTGCCAGCAGCTTAGGCGGGGGGGGTGATACGCAGTATTTT. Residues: CASSLGGGGDTQYF.

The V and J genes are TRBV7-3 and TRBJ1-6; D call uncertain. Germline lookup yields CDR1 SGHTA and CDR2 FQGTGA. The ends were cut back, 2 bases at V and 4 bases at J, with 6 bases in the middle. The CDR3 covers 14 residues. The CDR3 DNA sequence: TGTGCCAGCAGCTTAGGCCTGTATAATTCACCCCTCCACTTT. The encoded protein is CASSLGLYNSPLHF.

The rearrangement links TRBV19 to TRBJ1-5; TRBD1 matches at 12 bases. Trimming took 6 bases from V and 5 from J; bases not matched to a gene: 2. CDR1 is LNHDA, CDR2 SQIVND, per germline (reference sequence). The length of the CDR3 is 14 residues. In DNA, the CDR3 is TGTGCCAGTAGGGGACAGGGGGCCGATCAGCCCCAGCATTTT. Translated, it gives CASRGQGADQPQHF.

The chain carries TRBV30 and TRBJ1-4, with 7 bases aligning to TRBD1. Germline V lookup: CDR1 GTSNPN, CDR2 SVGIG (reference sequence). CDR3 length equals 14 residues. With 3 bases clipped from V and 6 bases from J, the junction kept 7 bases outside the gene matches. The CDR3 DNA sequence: TGTGCCTGGAGCTCGCAGGGGGTCTATGAAAAACTGTTTTTT. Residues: CAWSSQGVYEKLFF.

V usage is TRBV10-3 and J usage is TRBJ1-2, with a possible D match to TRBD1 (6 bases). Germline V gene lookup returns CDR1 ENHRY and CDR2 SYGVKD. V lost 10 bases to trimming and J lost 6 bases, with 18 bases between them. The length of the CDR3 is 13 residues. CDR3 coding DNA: TGTGCCACCGGCGGGGGGGCGATTGATGGCTACACCTTC. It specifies CATGGGAIDGYTF.

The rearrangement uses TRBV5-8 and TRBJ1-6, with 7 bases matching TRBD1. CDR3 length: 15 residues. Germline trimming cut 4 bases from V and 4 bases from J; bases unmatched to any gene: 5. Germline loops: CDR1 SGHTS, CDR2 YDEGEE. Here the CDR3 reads CASSPGDSYNSPLHF. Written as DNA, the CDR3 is TGTGCCAGCAGCCCAGGGGACAGTTATAATTCACCCCTCCACTTT.

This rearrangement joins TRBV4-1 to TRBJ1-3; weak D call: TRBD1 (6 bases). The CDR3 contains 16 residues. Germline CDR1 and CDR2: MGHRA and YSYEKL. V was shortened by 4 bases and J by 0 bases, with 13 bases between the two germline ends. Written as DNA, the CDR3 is TGCGCCAGCAGCCGGGACACAGGGTACTCTGGAAACACCATATATTTT. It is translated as CASSRDTGYSGNTIYF.

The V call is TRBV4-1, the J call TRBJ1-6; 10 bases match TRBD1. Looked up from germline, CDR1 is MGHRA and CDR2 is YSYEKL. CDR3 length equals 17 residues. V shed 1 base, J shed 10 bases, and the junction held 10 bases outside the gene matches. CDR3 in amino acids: CASSQVQVTGGRSPLHF. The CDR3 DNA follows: TGCGCCAGCAGCCAAGTTCAAGTGACAGGGGGCAGGTCACCCCTCCACTTT.

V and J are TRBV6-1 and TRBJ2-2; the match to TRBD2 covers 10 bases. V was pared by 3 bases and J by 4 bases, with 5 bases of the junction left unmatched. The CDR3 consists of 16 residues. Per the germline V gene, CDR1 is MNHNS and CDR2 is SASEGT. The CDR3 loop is CASSDLAGDSTGELFF. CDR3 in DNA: TGTGCCAGCAGTGACCTAGCGGGGGATAGCACCGGGGAGCTGTTTTTT.

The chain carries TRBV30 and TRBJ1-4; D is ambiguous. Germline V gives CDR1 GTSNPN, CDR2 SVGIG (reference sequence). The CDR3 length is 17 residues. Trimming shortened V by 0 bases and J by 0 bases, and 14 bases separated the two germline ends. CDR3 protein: CAWSVPPNRATNEKLFF. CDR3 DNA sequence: TGTGCCTGGAGTGTGCCCCCCAATAGAGCAACTAATGAAAAACTGTTTTTT.

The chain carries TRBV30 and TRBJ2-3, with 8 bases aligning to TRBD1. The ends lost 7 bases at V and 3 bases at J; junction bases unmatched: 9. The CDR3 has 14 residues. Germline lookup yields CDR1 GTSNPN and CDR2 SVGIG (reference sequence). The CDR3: CASTRGPSTDTQYF. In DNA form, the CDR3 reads TGTGCCTCAACCAGGGGGCCTAGTACAGATACGCAGTATTTT.

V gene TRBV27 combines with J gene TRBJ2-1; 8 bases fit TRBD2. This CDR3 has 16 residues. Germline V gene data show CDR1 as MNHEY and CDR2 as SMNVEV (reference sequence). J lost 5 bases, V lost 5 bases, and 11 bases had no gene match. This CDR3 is CASSPTGTSLHNEQFF. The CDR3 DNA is TGTGCCAGCAGTCCTACCGGGACTAGTCTTCACAATGAGCAGTTCTTC.

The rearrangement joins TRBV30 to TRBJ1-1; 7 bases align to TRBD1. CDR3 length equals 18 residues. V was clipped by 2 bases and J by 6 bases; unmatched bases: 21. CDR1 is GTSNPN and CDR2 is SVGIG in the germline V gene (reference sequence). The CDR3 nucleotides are TGTGCCTGGAGTCGATTCCGAGGGGGCGGCGGGGGGTTAGCTGAAGCTTTCTTT. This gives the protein CAWSRFRGGGGGLAEAFF.

CDR3 bases: TGTGCCAGCAGTTACCCCCTAGACAGGGCAAATTCACCCCTCCACTTT. Translating it yields CASSYPLDRANSPLHF. This sequence joins TRBV6-6 and TRBJ1-6; 7 bases line up with TRBD1. J lost 7 bases, V lost 2 bases, and 8 bases had no gene match. The CDR3 is made up of 16 amino acids. Germline V gives CDR1 MNHNY, CDR2 SVGAGI (reference sequence).

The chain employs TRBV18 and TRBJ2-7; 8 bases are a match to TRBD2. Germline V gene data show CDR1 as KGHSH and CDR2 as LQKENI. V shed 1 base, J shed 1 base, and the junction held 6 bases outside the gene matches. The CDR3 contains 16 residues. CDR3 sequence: CASSPQRTSLSYEQYF. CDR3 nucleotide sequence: TGTGCCAGCTCACCACAGAGGACTAGCCTTTCCTACGAGCAGTACTTC. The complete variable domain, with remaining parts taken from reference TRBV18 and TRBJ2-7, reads NAGVMQNPRHLVRRRGQEARLRCSPMKGHSHVYWYRQLPEEGLKFMVYLQKENIIDESGMPKERFSAEFPKEGPSILRIQQVVRGDSAAYFCASSPQRTSLSYEQYFGPGTRLTVT.